Below are 10 T cell receptor beta chains sequenced from a single sample in a study of long-term antiretroviral therapy in people with HIV. The authors ran the immunoSEQ assay, v3.0, at survey level. The assay was immunoSEQ multiplex PCR, and TCRdb's table has in-frame clones only and misses some. Seen here are about 24,000 clones, approximately 86% observed once, and the top ten hold about 9%. This specimen consisted of unsorted PBMCs, obtained 1.8 years before starting antiretroviral therapy. The receptor source for this set is a man aged 50 to 60 with HIV.

The chain combines TRBV6-1 with TRBJ1-2, with TRBD1 matching over 8 bases. V dropped 2 bases and J dropped 7; count of bases not matched to a gene: 6. Looked up from germline, CDR1 is MNHNS and CDR2 is SASEGT. This CDR3 comprises 14 residues. CDR3 bases: TGTGCCAGCAGTGAAAGGACAGGGATGGGTGGCTACACCTTC. It is translated as CASSERTGMGGYTF.

The J gene is TRBJ2-3, the V gene TRBV29-1, with 7 bases fitting TRBD2. This CDR3 contains 12 residues. Germline loops: CDR1 SQVTM, CDR2 ANQGSEA. After removal of 4 bases from V and 4 bases from J, the junction contained 2 bases not matched to a gene. CDR3 DNA: TGCAGCGTTGCGGGGGGTTCAGATACGCAGTATTTT. Its translation is CSVAGGSDTQYF.

The CDR3 loop is CASSSGTNIQYF. The CDR3 DNA follows: TGTGCCAGCAGTTCAGGAACAAACATTCAGTACTTC. The J gene is TRBJ2-4, the V gene TRBV28; D ambiguous. Germline CDR1 reads MDHEN; CDR2 reads SYDVKM. Trimming removed 4 bases from V and 6 bases from J, with 7 bases in between. The CDR3 consists of 12 residues.

V usage is TRBV9 and J usage is TRBJ2-7; 9 nucleotides agree with TRBD1. The junction had 0 bases not matched to a gene; V was cut back by 2 bases and J by 3 bases. The CDR3 totals 13 residues. Germline-derived CDR1 and CDR2 are SGDLS and YYNGEE. This CDR3 is CASSVTGGYEQYF. The DNA of the CDR3 is TGTGCCAGCAGCGTGACAGGGGGCTACGAGCAGTACTTC.

The chain joins TRBV5-4 to TRBJ2-7, with D possibly matching TRBD2 (5 bases). Germline CDR1 is SGHNT and CDR2 is YYREEE (reference sequence). The CDR3 loop spans 16 amino acids. The V end was cut by 3 bases, the J end by 2 bases, with 18 bases between. DNA for the CDR3: TGTGCCAGCAGCTCCGCCGCGAGGGTAAGGGCCTACGAGCAGTACTTC. Translated: CASSSAARVRAYEQYF.

The V gene is TRBV16, the J gene TRBJ2-7; no clear D. This CDR3 region has 15 residues. Germline V gene lookup returns CDR1 KGHSY and CDR2 FQNENV. Trimming took 1 base from V and 5 from J, leaving 15 bases between them. This CDR3 reads CASSQLGLAGHEQYF. The CDR3 DNA sequence: TGTGCCAGCAGCCAATTGGGGTTGGCAGGCCACGAGCAGTACTTC.

The chain couples TRBV14 to TRBJ2-3; the match to TRBD2 covers 7 bases. This CDR3 is 16 amino acids long. Unmatched junction bases numbered 7, after V lost 4 bases and J lost 0 bases. Germline V gene sequence: CDR1 SGHDN, CDR2 FVKESK. The CDR3 reads CASSPGGPGSTDTQYF. The DNA for the CDR3 is TGTGCCAGCAGCCCGGGAGGACCCGGCAGCACAGATACGCAGTATTTT.

The V and J genes are TRBV19 and TRBJ1-1; D unclear. Between the trimmed V and J ends, which lost 7 bases and 4 bases, there was a span of 10 bases. This CDR3 has 12 residues. From germline, CDR1 is LNHDA and CDR2 SQIVND (reference sequence). The CDR3 nucleotides are TGTGCCAGTACCGGGTTAGGCACTGAAGCTTTCTTT. It is translated as CASTGLGTEAFF. The full variable domain, completed using reference TRBV19 and TRBJ1-1, is DGGITQSPKYLFRKEGQNVTLSCEQNLNHDAMYWYRQDPGQGLRLIYYSQIVNDFQKGDIAEGYSVSREKKESFPLTVTSAQKNPTAFYLCASTGLGTEAFFGQGTRLTVV.

The J gene is TRBJ2-2, the V gene TRBV19; no firm D call. Looked up from germline, CDR1 is LNHDA and CDR2 is SQIVND (reference sequence). This CDR3 is 16 amino acids long. The V gene lost 0 bases and the J gene lost 4 bases, with 12 bases spanning the gap. As DNA, the CDR3 is TGTGCCAGTAGTATAGATATTTTCTCGGGCACCGGGGAGCTGTTTTTT. Translating gives CASSIDIFSGTGELFF.

This clone came up a few times. The V gene is TRBV18, the J gene TRBJ2-7; TRBD1 aligns across 7 bases. In germline, CDR1 is KGHSH, CDR2 LQKENI. J lost 2 bases, V lost 4 bases, and 5 bases had no gene match. The CDR3 consists of 14 residues. CDR3 coding DNA: TGTGCCAGCTCACAACAGGGGTCCACCTACGAGCAGTACTTC. It encodes CASSQQGSTYEQYF.